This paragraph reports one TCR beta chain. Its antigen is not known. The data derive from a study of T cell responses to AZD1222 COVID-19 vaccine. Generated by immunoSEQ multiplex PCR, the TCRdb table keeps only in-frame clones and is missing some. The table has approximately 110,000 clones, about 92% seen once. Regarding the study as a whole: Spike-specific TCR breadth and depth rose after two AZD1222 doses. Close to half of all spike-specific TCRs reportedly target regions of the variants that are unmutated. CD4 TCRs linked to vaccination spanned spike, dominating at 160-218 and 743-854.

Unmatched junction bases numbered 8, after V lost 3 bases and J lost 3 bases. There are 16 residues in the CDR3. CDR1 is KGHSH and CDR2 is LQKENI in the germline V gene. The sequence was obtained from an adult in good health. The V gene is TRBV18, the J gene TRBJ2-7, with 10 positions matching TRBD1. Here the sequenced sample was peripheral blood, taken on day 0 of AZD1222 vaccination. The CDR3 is CASSPSPGQGIYEQYF. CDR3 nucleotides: TGTGCCAGCTCACCCTCCCCGGGACAGGGGATCTACGAGCAGTACTTC.